These T cell receptor beta chains were read from a single sample in a study of blood T cell repertoires in COVID-19. Generated by immunoSEQ multiplex PCR, the TCRdb table keeps only in-frame clones and is missing some. This table has about 210,000 clones, 80% appearing once. The sequencing sample was made of peripheral blood. These receptors came from a woman aged 70-85 years with acute or convalescent COVID-19. CDR3s include the opening cysteine and the closing phenylalanine or tryptophan. Fields, in order: V gene, clone size, D gene, J gene, CDR3 DNA, CDR3 protein. A D gene is named only where the DNA matches it firmly. Size is omitted from some rows. Given values are once, few, many or a class for expanded clones.

V gene: TRBV19
clone size: -
D gene: -
J gene: TRBJ1-2
CDR3 DNA: TGTGCCAGTAAGATGCCCCCGGATGGCTACACCTTC
CDR3 protein: CASKMPPDGYTF

V gene: TRBV29-1
clone size: -
D gene: -
J gene: TRBJ2-1
CDR3 DNA: TGCAGCGTTGACCACCCCCGAGGGTCCTACAATGAGCAGTTCTTC
CDR3 protein: CSVDHPRGSYNEQFF

V gene: TRBV5-1
clone size: -
D gene: -
J gene: TRBJ1-1
CDR3 DNA: TGCGCCAGCAGCTTGGGCGGGGGAGGGACTGAAGCTTTCTTT
CDR3 protein: CASSLGGGGTEAFF

V gene: TRBV6-5
clone size: once
D gene: TRBD1
J gene: TRBJ2-2
CDR3 DNA: TGTGCCAGCCTCTGGGGGACAGCCAACACCGGGGAGCTGTTTTTT
CDR3 protein: CASLWGTANTGELFF

V gene: TRBV3-1/TRBV3-2
clone size: once
D gene: -
J gene: TRBJ1-2
CDR3 DNA: TGTGCCAGCAGCCAACAGGGAAGGGATGGCTACACCTTC
CDR3 protein: CASSQQGRDGYTF

V gene: TRBV4-1
clone size: -
D gene: -
J gene: TRBJ1-1
CDR3 DNA: TGCGCCAGCAGCCAAGTAGTTGCTTTCTTT
CDR3 protein: CASSQVVAFF

V gene: TRBV6-2/TRBV6-3
clone size: -
D gene: -
J gene: TRBJ1-2
CDR3 DNA: TGTGCCAGCAGTCGTCAGGGGCCTAACTATGGCTACACCTTC
CDR3 protein: CASSRQGPNYGYTF

V gene: TRBV27
clone size: -
D gene: -
J gene: TRBJ2-7
CDR3 DNA: TGTGCCAGCAGTTTGCGGGGCGGGGATGCGGCGGGGAGCTACGAGCAGTACTTC
CDR3 protein: CASSLRGGDAAGSYEQYF

V gene: TRBV30
clone size: many
D gene: -
J gene: TRBJ1-3
CDR3 DNA: TGTGCCTGGAGTTGGAAAGACAGGTCTGGAAACACCATATATTTT
CDR3 protein: CAWSWKDRSGNTIYF

V gene: TRBV5-5
clone size: -
D gene: TRBD1
J gene: TRBJ1-5
CDR3 DNA: TGTGCCAGCAGCTCCGGACAGGAAAGCAATCAGCCCCAGCATTTT
CDR3 protein: CASSSGQESNQPQHF

V gene: TRBV5-1
clone size: -
D gene: -
J gene: TRBJ1-3
CDR3 DNA: TGCGCCAGCAGCTTGGGCGACACTTCTGGAAACACCATATATTTT
CDR3 protein: CASSLGDTSGNTIYF

V gene: TRBV5-1
clone size: -
D gene: TRBD2
J gene: TRBJ2-1
CDR3 DNA: TGCGCCAGCAGCGTCTCCGGGGGGGCATACAATGAGCAGTTCTTC
CDR3 protein: CASSVSGGAYNEQFF

V gene: TRBV5-1
clone size: -
D gene: TRBD1
J gene: TRBJ1-2
CDR3 DNA: TGCGCCAGCAGCTTGGAACCAGGGGGCATAGGAGGCTACACCTTC
CDR3 protein: CASSLEPGGIGGYTF

V gene: TRBV3-1/TRBV3-2
clone size: -
D gene: -
J gene: TRBJ1-6
CDR3 DNA: TGTGCCAGCAGCCTCGGTTCGGATTCACCCCTCCACTTT
CDR3 protein: CASSLGSDSPLHF

V gene: TRBV28
clone size: -
D gene: -
J gene: TRBJ2-3
CDR3 DNA: TGTGCCAGCGGGGGACTGCTGGATACGCAGTATTTT
CDR3 protein: CASGGLLDTQYF

V gene: TRBV6-5
clone size: once
D gene: TRBD1
J gene: TRBJ1-1
CDR3 DNA: TGTGCCAGCAGTTACTTGGACAGGGTTGGCACTGAAGCTTTCTTT
CDR3 protein: CASSYLDRVGTEAFF

V gene: TRBV29-1
clone size: -
D gene: -
J gene: TRBJ1-5
CDR3 DNA: TGCAGCGTTGAGGAGCGGGCGGGGCCCCAGCATTTT
CDR3 protein: CSVEERAGPQHF

V gene: TRBV14
clone size: -
D gene: TRBD2
J gene: TRBJ2-2
CDR3 DNA: TGTGCCAGCAGCCCACTAGCGGGGGCGAACACCGGGGAGCTGTTTTTT
CDR3 protein: CASSPLAGANTGELFF

V gene: TRBV6-5
clone size: -
D gene: TRBD2
J gene: TRBJ2-2
CDR3 DNA: TGTGCCAGCAGTTACTCCGGGGGGGCGGCGACCGGGGAGCTGTTTTTT
CDR3 protein: CASSYSGGAATGELFF

V gene: TRBV19
clone size: -
D gene: -
J gene: TRBJ2-3
CDR3 DNA: TGTGCCAGTAGTATTCGGAGAGGGGATACGCAGTATTTT
CDR3 protein: CASSIRRGDTQYF

V gene: TRBV4-1
clone size: -
D gene: TRBD1
J gene: TRBJ2-1
CDR3 DNA: TGCGCCAGCAGCCGCCGGGGGACAGGGGATTACAATGAGCAGTTCTTC
CDR3 protein: CASSRRGTGDYNEQFF

V gene: TRBV7-9
clone size: -
D gene: -
J gene: TRBJ2-1
CDR3 DNA: TGTGCCAGCAGCCCCCCGGGACACCGGAACAATGAGCAGTTCTTC
CDR3 protein: CASSPPGHRNNEQFF

V gene: TRBV30
clone size: many
D gene: TRBD1
J gene: TRBJ2-2
CDR3 DNA: TGTGCCTGGAGTGTGGCAGGGGGCACCGGGGAGCTGTTTTTT
CDR3 protein: CAWSVAGGTGELFF

V gene: TRBV5-1
clone size: -
D gene: TRBD1
J gene: TRBJ1-4
CDR3 DNA: TGCGCCAGCAGCACCTCGACAGGGACCCTTGAAAAACTGTTTTTT
CDR3 protein: CASSTSTGTLEKLFF

V gene: TRBV10-3
clone size: -
D gene: -
J gene: TRBJ1-2
CDR3 DNA: TGTGCCAACAGCGGGGGAAGCGGTGGCTACACCTTC
CDR3 protein: CANSGGSGGYTF

V gene: TRBV6-5
clone size: -
D gene: TRBD2
J gene: TRBJ2-2
CDR3 DNA: TGTGCCAGCAGTTATGGGAGGGTGAACACCGGGGAGCTGTTTTTT
CDR3 protein: CASSYGRVNTGELFF

V gene: TRBV30
clone size: -
D gene: TRBD1
J gene: TRBJ1-2
CDR3 DNA: TGTGCCTGGAGTGTAAGGGGGCGGGGAGGCTACACCTTC
CDR3 protein: CAWSVRGRGGYTF

V gene: TRBV7-2
clone size: -
D gene: TRBD2
J gene: TRBJ2-3
CDR3 DNA: TGTGCCAGCAGCTTACGCGGGGGGATCCCAGATACGCAGTATTTT
CDR3 protein: CASSLRGGIPDTQYF

V gene: TRBV3-1/TRBV3-2
clone size: -
D gene: -
J gene: TRBJ2-5
CDR3 DNA: TGTGCCAGCAGCAGATTCCTCTACTCCGTAGGGGATGGGGAGACCCAGTACTTC
CDR3 protein: CASSRFLYSVGDGETQYF

V gene: TRBV9
clone size: once
D gene: -
J gene: TRBJ2-5
CDR3 DNA: TGTGTCAGCAGCCCTAGTGTGGGGGCTGGGGAGACCCAGTACTTC
CDR3 protein: CVSSPSVGAGETQYF

V gene: TRBV11-2
clone size: -
D gene: -
J gene: TRBJ1-5
CDR3 DNA: TGTGCCAGCAGCTTAGAAACCGGGACTTTCGCCCATTTT
CDR3 protein: CASSLETGTFAHF

V gene: TRBV5-5
clone size: once
D gene: TRBD1
J gene: TRBJ2-7
CDR3 DNA: TGTGCCAGCAGCCTAAGTTGGGAACCGGGACAGGCCTTCTACGAGCAGTACTTC
CDR3 protein: CASSLSWEPGQAFYEQYF

V gene: TRBV6-5
clone size: -
D gene: -
J gene: TRBJ2-5
CDR3 DNA: TGTGCTGTCCGGGACTGGAAAGAGACCCAGTACTTC
CDR3 protein: CAVRDWKETQYF

V gene: TRBV29-1
clone size: -
D gene: TRBD1
J gene: TRBJ2-1
CDR3 DNA: TGCAGCGTTGGTTTAAGGGGACAGGGCTACAATGAGCAGTTCTTC
CDR3 protein: CSVGLRGQGYNEQFF

V gene: TRBV7-3
clone size: -
D gene: -
J gene: TRBJ2-3
CDR3 DNA: TGTGCCAGCAGCCAATCGACATCAGATACGCAGTATTTT
CDR3 protein: CASSQSTSDTQYF

V gene: TRBV7-9
clone size: few
D gene: TRBD1
J gene: TRBJ2-3
CDR3 DNA: TGTGCCAGCAGCCCCGAGGGACAGGGGGCTCGGACAGATACGCAGTATTTT
CDR3 protein: CASSPEGQGARTDTQYF

V gene: TRBV4-2
clone size: -
D gene: -
J gene: TRBJ1-1
CDR3 DNA: TGTGCCAGCAGCCAGAACACCGACACTGAAGCTTTCTTT
CDR3 protein: CASSQNTDTEAFF

V gene: TRBV12-3/TRBV12-4
clone size: -
D gene: -
J gene: TRBJ2-1
CDR3 DNA: TGTGCCAGCAGTTTTCTTGAGCCGAGAGAGCAGTTCTTC
CDR3 protein: CASSFLEPREQFF

V gene: TRBV3-1/TRBV3-2
clone size: few
D gene: -
J gene: TRBJ2-5
CDR3 DNA: TGTGCCAGCAGCCTCCGCCGACTAGGCCAAGAGACCCAGTACTTC
CDR3 protein: CASSLRRLGQETQYF

V gene: TRBV5-1
clone size: -
D gene: -
J gene: TRBJ1-1
CDR3 DNA: TGCGCCAGCAGCCCCTCTTACTCGTACACTGAAGCTTTCTTT
CDR3 protein: CASSPSYSYTEAFF

V gene: TRBV9
clone size: -
D gene: TRBD2
J gene: TRBJ2-3
CDR3 DNA: TGTGCCAGCAGCGGCCTAGCGGGGATCACAGATACGCAGTATTTT
CDR3 protein: CASSGLAGITDTQYF

V gene: TRBV4-1
clone size: -
D gene: TRBD2
J gene: TRBJ2-2
CDR3 DNA: TGCGCCAGCAGCCCCTGGGGGACTAGAGGCACCGGGGAGCTGTTTTTT
CDR3 protein: CASSPWGTRGTGELFF

V gene: TRBV19
clone size: -
D gene: -
J gene: TRBJ2-5
CDR3 DNA: TGTGCCAGTGGGGGGACAGCCGCTCAAGAGACCCAGTACTTC
CDR3 protein: CASGGTAAQETQYF

V gene: TRBV5-1
clone size: -
D gene: TRBD2
J gene: TRBJ2-3
CDR3 DNA: TGCGCCAGCAGCCCCAGGACTAGCGGGAACACAGATACGCAGTATTTT
CDR3 protein: CASSPRTSGNTDTQYF

V gene: TRBV5-1
clone size: -
D gene: TRBD1
J gene: TRBJ1-1
CDR3 DNA: TGCGCCAGCAGCTTGCTGGGACAGTTGAACACTGAAGCTTTCTTT
CDR3 protein: CASSLLGQLNTEAFF

V gene: TRBV30
clone size: -
D gene: -
J gene: TRBJ1-5
CDR3 DNA: TGTGCCTGGAGTGTAACAGGCGATCAGCCCCAGCATTTT
CDR3 protein: CAWSVTGDQPQHF

V gene: TRBV5-1
clone size: -
D gene: TRBD1
J gene: TRBJ2-2
CDR3 DNA: TGCGCCACTGGCTTGGGACAGGGAGTCACCGGGGAGCTGTTTTTT
CDR3 protein: CATGLGQGVTGELFF

V gene: TRBV9
clone size: -
D gene: TRBD1
J gene: TRBJ2-2
CDR3 DNA: TGTGCCAGCAGCGTCTTAACAGGGGCCATGAACACCGGGGAGCTGTTTTTT
CDR3 protein: CASSVLTGAMNTGELFF

V gene: TRBV7-6
clone size: -
D gene: TRBD2
J gene: TRBJ2-3
CDR3 DNA: TGTGCCAGCAGCTTGAGCGGGGGGGCCGGTGCAGATACGCAGTATTTT
CDR3 protein: CASSLSGGAGADTQYF